What follows is one T cell receptor (beta chain) and its context. It lacks a known antigen. Base qualities were left out, and no much larger clone turns up one base away. Donors were healthy HIV-negative adults with no recently reported acute infections or vaccinations. Every donor was a Caucasian adult living in Nashville, Tennessee, USA. CD4+ T cells were enriched by magnetic negative selection; naive cells were then positively selected on CD45RA, and the negative fraction formed the memory subset. Blood was collected by leukapheresis, and PBMCs were isolated by Ficoll-Histopaque density gradient centrifugation and then cryopreserved in liquid nitrogen vapor phase. Analytical flow cytometry was used to check the purity and quantity of every magnetically sorted T cell population. Genomic DNA was isolated from each sorted fraction and quantified by UV absorbance on a Nanodrop 2000c. The sample is drawn from a study of shared clonotypes between healthy human individuals (TCRdb year 2020). Regarding the study in general: Three men and a couple of women, aged 18 to 49 years, made up the cohort. To estimate repertoire size and how much clonotypes are shared between individuals, the study performed deep sequencing of blood TCR repertoires from about 5 healthy adults. To increase sequencing depth and limit assay-specific biases, TCR repertoire library preparation and sequencing were carried out by different laboratories using diverse techniques. Leukapheresis yielded between about 0.94 and 8.9 billion PBMCs per donor. For each donor, three plates each were used for CD4 naive and CD4 memory, two plates were used for CD8 naive, and one plate was used for CD8 memory.

Using the deep immunoSEQ assay, TCR CDR3 regions were amplified from genomic DNA by multiplex PCR. Extracted genomic DNA from each cell subset was spread evenly across all wells of several immunoSEQ 96-well plates, with each plate serving as a replicate. For sorted subsets, approximately 210 ng of genomic DNA, equivalent to 25,000 to 30,000 T cell genomes, went into each replicate PCR. Purified libraries were measured with a Qubit 3.0 fluorometer, size-checked on a Bioanalyzer 2100, and measured again with the KAPA Library Quantification kit. Every immunoSEQ 96-well plate was sequenced on a dedicated single-read 150-cycle Illumina NextSeq 550 flow cell. Per the authors' processing: The immunoSEQ output contained only junctional sequences without quality scores, so filtering could not match that applied to full-length reads. Sequences were annotated with PyIR, a Python wrapper for IgBLAST v1.9, and V/J genes and CDR3 were assigned using IMGT germline references. Reads were filtered out if the reads had weak V/J assignments (E-value above 1e-6), no CDR3, stop codons, out-of-frame junctions, or ambiguous translated residues. A V3J clonotype was defined by an identical inferred V gene, J gene, and CDR3 amino acid sequence. Percentage overlap between repertoires was computed as shared unique clonotypes divided by the size of the smaller repertoire. Richness of each repertoire was evaluated using RTK rarefaction, the Chao1 estimator, and Recon v2.1 estimates of unobserved clonotypes. Generation probabilities were computed with OLGA for all TCRbeta clonotypes obtained by the gDNA method from four donors. The immuneACCESS repertoire file appears here via TCRdb, limited to in-frame rearrangements. These files lack a portion of the clones; in checked studies, under half of the deficit traces to unresolved V genes, and the cause of the others is not known. That table furnishes V, J and clone size, whereas the DNA furnished D and trimming. The sample yields a few million clones; roughly 93% were counted once. The ten largest clones represent 0.3% to 0.4% of the sample.

Summary of the overall study and its limitations: Pairwise subsampling indicated that sequencing depth was expected to affect the degree of clonotype sharing among donors. Compared with non-shared clonotypes, the clonotypes found in all four sorted-subset donors had higher generation probabilities. Sampling was limited to blood, and TCR repertoires in tissue likely differ from TCR repertoires in blood. Because the study included a small number of donors, the genetic and exposure-history diversity represented was limited. Estimated clonotype richness was generally larger for naive than for memory subsets. Across four donors, roughly 5% of naive CD4, 3% to 3.5% of naive CD8, around 2.1% of memory CD4, and around 0.4% of memory CD8 clonotypes were shared. Rarefaction of sorted-subset datasets indicated incomplete sequencing despite the large sequencing depth.

V loses 8 bases at its end and J loses 1 base; junction bases beyond the gene matches: 4. The CDR3, from cysteine to phenylalanine, totals 13 residues. Only the CDR3 part of the read is kept: 39 bases, read in frame from the first base. CDR1 is given as MNHNS and CDR2 as SASEGT, both from the germline V gene. In this chain, TRBV6-1 is recombined with TRBJ1-1, with 7 middle bases fitting TRBD1. The material sequenced was naive CD4+ T cells from PBMCs. According to the study, the label for this sample's cell subset or site signals: CD45RA+ positively selected. The origin of this receptor is a man in his late teens or twenties in good health. Some clones in this sample may be carry-over from other donors' samples. The nucleotide sequence reads as follows: TGTGCCAGCGTGAGGGACAGGAACACTGAAGCTTTCTTT. Its protein product is CASVRDRNTEAFF.